Below are 29 T cell receptor beta chains sequenced from a single sample in a study of blood T cell repertoires in COVID-19. Profiling relied on immunoSEQ multiplex PCR, and the TCRdb table lists in-frame clones only, not all of them. Among a few hundred thousand clones listed, approximately 89% were seen once. The material sequenced was peripheral blood. The receptors shown here come from a woman aged 25 to 39 who had recovered from COVID-19.

The chain recombines TRBV4-2 with TRBJ1-2; D is unresolved. The germline V gene has CDR1 LGHNA and CDR2 YNFKEQ. This CDR3 spans 15 amino acids. V was trimmed by 0 bases and J by 5 bases, leaving 13 bases between them. The CDR3 sequence is CASSQESGTAYGYTF. The DNA of the CDR3 is TGTGCCAGCAGCCAAGAATCTGGAACAGCATATGGCTACACCTTC.

This chain joins TRBV5-4 and TRBJ2-5; TRBD2 might be the D (5 bases). This CDR3 is 15 amino acids long. With 1 base removed from V and 2 bases from J, the gap between germline ends came to 12 bases. Per the germline V gene, CDR1 is SGHNT and CDR2 is YYREEE (reference sequence). The CDR3 nucleotides read TGTGCCAGCAGCTTGTCCTCTAGCTCTCAAGAGACCCAGTACTTC. Translated: CASSLSSSSQETQYF.

The chain uses TRBV18 and TRBJ1-6, with 7 bases aligning to TRBD1. Looked up from germline, CDR1 is KGHSH and CDR2 is LQKENI. V trimming: 5 bases; J trimming: 5 bases; junction bases outside the gene matches: 3. CDR3 length: 14 residues. CDR3: CASSRDRDNSPLHF. In DNA, the CDR3 is TGTGCCAGCTCAAGAGACAGGGATAATTCACCCCTCCACTTT.

V is TRBV3-1 (or the pseudogene TRBV3-2) and J is TRBJ1-2; 9 nucleotides line up with TRBD1. This CDR3 spans 16 amino acids. Trimming at V came to 4 bases and at J to 0 bases, leaving 6 bases not matched to a gene. CDR1 is LGHDT and CDR2 is YNNKEL in the germline V gene (reference sequence). The CDR3 region is CASSPLGTGSNYGYTF. The DNA for the CDR3 is TGTGCCAGCAGCCCACTCGGGACAGGGTCTAACTATGGCTACACCTTC.

This chain joins TRBV5-1 and TRBJ1-3, with TRBD1 identical over 8 bases. This CDR3 is 14 amino acids long. The V gene end was trimmed by 4 bases and the J gene end by 1 base; junction bases not matched to a gene: 1. Germline V CDR1 and CDR2: SGHRS, YFSETQ. The CDR3 sequence: CASSGQGSGNTIYF. DNA for the CDR3: TGCGCCAGCAGCGGACAGGGTTCTGGAAACACCATATATTTT.

The V gene is TRBV30, the J gene TRBJ1-5; D gene uncertain. This CDR3 has 17 residues. Germline CDR1 reads GTSNPN; CDR2 reads SVGIG (reference sequence). V lost 4 bases, J lost 6 bases, and 25 bases lay in between. For the CDR3, the DNA is TGTGCCTGGAAACCCTCCTCCGCCGCGGGTATTTTTCAGCCCCAGCATTTT. Translating gives CAWKPSSAAGIFQPQHF.

The J gene is TRBJ2-7, the V gene TRBV7-9; possible D gene TRBD2, 5 bases. There are 19 residues in the CDR3. The V end lost 2 bases, the J end lost 2 bases, and 25 bases lay between the germline ends. Germline CDR1 SEHNR, CDR2 FQNEAQ (reference sequence). The CDR3 reads CASSLRRGQVGGRTYEQYF. In DNA, the CDR3 is TGTGCCAGCAGCTTAAGGCGCGGGCAAGTTGGAGGCCGTACCTACGAGCAGTACTTC.

The chain has TRBV7-9 and TRBJ1-2; unclear D gene. Deletions cut 5 bases from V and 6 bases from J, with 13 bases between. The CDR3 sequence is 13 residues long. In germline, CDR1 is SEHNR, CDR2 FQNEAQ (reference sequence). In DNA form, the CDR3 reads TGTGCCAGCAGCCTACCCCAGGAAGATGGCTACACCTTC. This encodes CASSLPQEDGYTF.

This sequence joins TRBV6-5 and TRBJ1-2, with D unclear. The germline CDR1 and CDR2 sequences are MNHEY and SVGAGI. With 0 bases removed from V and 4 bases from J, the gap between germline ends came to 12 bases. This CDR3 is 15 amino acids long. CDR3 region: CASSYSSRGSYGYTF. CDR3 sequence (DNA): TGTGCCAGCAGTTACTCGAGTCGGGGTAGCTATGGCTACACCTTC.

The V call is TRBV2, the J call TRBJ2-5; possible D gene TRBD2, 5 bases. The CDR3 covers 13 residues. Germline loops: CDR1 SNHLY, CDR2 FYNNEI. Trimming pared 6 bases from V and 4 bases from J, leaving 12 bases between. The CDR3 reads CASRGRGGETQYF. The DNA of the CDR3 is TGTGCCAGCAGGGGTCGGGGTGGAGAGACCCAGTACTTC.

The J gene is TRBJ1-6, the V gene TRBV7-6; D might be TRBD1 (5 bases). Germline V gene sequence: CDR1 SGHVS, CDR2 FNYEAQ. Deletions cut 1 base from V and 0 bases from J, with 10 bases between. This CDR3 spans 17 amino acids. In DNA, the CDR3 is TGTGCCAGCAGCTTAGAGGGTCAGGGCTCCTATAATTCACCCCTCCACTTT. Translation: CASSLEGQGSYNSPLHF. Full variable domain (outside the CDR3, taken from reference TRBV7-6 and TRBJ1-6): GAGVSQSPRYKVTKRGQDVALRCDPISGHVSLYWYRQALGQGPEFLTYFNYEAQQDKSGLPNDRFSAERPEGSISTLTIQRTEQRDSAMYRCASSLEGQGSYNSPLHFGNGTRLTVT.

This clone was counted between two and nine times. V gene TRBV4-2 combines with J gene TRBJ2-3; 13 nucleotides agree with TRBD2. The CDR3 sequence is 16 residues long. Germline assignment: CDR1 LGHNA and CDR2 YNFKEQ. V was clipped by 3 bases and J by 10 bases; unmatched bases: 10. CDR3 nucleotide sequence: TGTGCCAGCAGCCAGCCACTAGCGGGGGGGGGTGAGCCGCAGTATTTT. Translation gives CASSQPLAGGGEPQYF.

The chain links TRBV6-1 to TRBJ1-4, with 8 nucleotides matching TRBD1. CDR1 is MNHNS, CDR2 SASEGT, per germline. CDR3 length: 16 amino acids. V dropped 0 bases and J dropped 9; count of bases not matched to a gene: 9. The CDR3, as DNA: TGTGCCAGCAGTGAAGCCCAGACAGGGGTCGGGCAAAAACTGTTTTTT. Translation gives CASSEAQTGVGQKLFF.

The J gene is TRBJ1-4, the V gene TRBV21-1; the DNA was not compared with TRBD1, the D call given in the table. TRBV21-1 is listed as a pseudogene. The CDR3 has 15 amino acids. CDR3 sequence reads: CASSSPGPPGEKLFF. CDR3 DNA: TGTGCCAGCAGCTCGCCAGGACCGCCAGGGGAAAAACTGTTTTTT.

V is TRBV19 and J is TRBJ1-3, with TRBD1 identical over 7 bases. The germline gives CDR1 LNHDA, CDR2 SQIVND (reference sequence). This CDR3 region has 17 residues. After removal of 7 bases from V and 0 bases from J, the junction contained 12 bases not matched to a gene. The CDR3 DNA follows: TGTGCCAGTAAAAGGGAACAGGGGAAGAGCTCTGGAAACACCATATATTTT. Translating gives CASKREQGKSSGNTIYF.

V is TRBV27 and J is TRBJ1-6; D unresolved. Germline V CDR1 and CDR2: MNHEY, SMNVEV (reference sequence). The CDR3 spans 12 residues. Trimming removed 8 bases at V and 8 bases at J, with 10 bases between. The CDR3 here is CASREGDSPLHF. In DNA form, the CDR3 reads TGTGCCAGCCGGGAGGGAGATTCACCCCTCCACTTT.

The gene calls are TRBV3-1 (or the pseudogene TRBV3-2) and TRBJ1-5; TRBD1 aligns across 11 bases. J gave up 7 bases and V 4 bases, and 3 bases lay outside the gene matches. The CDR3 covers 14 residues. Germline V lookup: CDR1 LGHDT, CDR2 YNNKEL (reference sequence). Written as DNA, the CDR3 is TGTGCCAGCAGCCGGACAGGGGGCGGACAGCCCCAGCATTTT. The encoded protein is CASSRTGGGQPQHF.

This clone turned up a few times. Other nucleotide sequences from this sample produce the same CDR3. This sequence joins TRBV12-3 or TRBV12-4 and TRBJ1-2, with a tentative D call TRBD1 (6 bases). The V gene lost 4 bases and the J gene lost 7 bases, with 7 bases spanning the gap. This CDR3 contains 11 residues. The CDR3, as DNA: TGTGCCAGCAGTTCCAGGGGTGGCTACACCTTC. As protein: CASSSRGGYTF.

The V and J genes are TRBV4-1 and TRBJ1-5; D is possibly TRBD1 (6 bases). This CDR3 region has 15 residues. With 1 base removed from V and 6 bases from J, the gap between germline ends came to 13 bases. Germline values: CDR1 MGHRA, CDR2 YSYEKL. The CDR3 nucleotides are TGCGCCAGCAGCCAAGTTTCGAGGGGGAGTCAGCCCCAGCATTTT. Translation gives CASSQVSRGSQPQHF.

The chain combines TRBV6-5 with TRBJ1-5; a weak D match, TRBD1 (5 bases). V dropped 6 bases and J dropped 2 bases, with 11 bases sitting between them. This CDR3 contains 14 residues. CDR1 MNHEY and CDR2 SVGAGI come from the germline V gene. The CDR3: CASSDTGGNQPQHF. CDR3 nucleotide sequence: TGTGCCAGCAGCGATACAGGTGGCAATCAGCCCCAGCATTTT.

The V gene is TRBV5-6, the J gene TRBJ2-7; D is unclear. CDR3 length: 13 residues. Between the trimmed V and J ends, which lost 4 bases and 3 bases, there was a span of 11 bases. Germline V lookup: CDR1 SGHDT, CDR2 YYEEEE. This CDR3 is CASSAGGIYEQYF. The DNA of the CDR3 is TGTGCCAGCAGCGCCGGCGGAATCTACGAGCAGTACTTC.

This chain uses TRBV24-1 with TRBJ2-3, with a possible D match to TRBD2 (5 bases). From germline, CDR1 is KGHDR and CDR2 SFDVKD. This CDR3 region has 13 residues. V gave up 5 bases and J gave up 4 bases, with 9 bases separating them. CDR3 amino acids: CATSAFSADTQYF. Here the CDR3 DNA reads TGTGCCACCAGTGCCTTTAGCGCAGATACGCAGTATTTT.

This sequence joins TRBV9 and TRBJ1-2; no firm D call. This CDR3 region has 13 residues. V gave up 3 bases and J gave up 4 bases, with 10 bases separating them. Germline V lookup: CDR1 SGDLS, CDR2 YYNGEE. The CDR3 region is CASSAYGVYGYTF. The CDR3 nucleotides read TGTGCCAGCAGCGCCTACGGGGTCTATGGCTACACCTTC. Filled out from reference TRBV9 and TRBJ1-2, the complete variable domain reads DSGVTQTPKHLITATGQRVTLRCSPRSGDLSVYWYQQSLDQGLQFLIQYYNGEERAKGNILERFSAQQFPDLHSELNLSSLELGDSALYFCASSAYGVYGYTFGSGTRLTVV.

The rearrangement uses TRBV10-3 and TRBJ1-3, with 9 bases aligning to TRBD1. The CDR3 runs 15 residues. The V segment lost 5 bases and the J segment 5 bases; nucleotides outside the gene matches: 7. The germline V gene encodes CDR1 ENHRY and CDR2 SYGVKD. This CDR3 is CAISQWDRDRNTIYF. CDR3 nucleotide sequence: TGTGCCATCAGTCAATGGGACAGGGATAGAAACACCATATATTTT.

V usage is TRBV19 and J usage is TRBJ1-4; tentative D call: TRBD1 (5 bases). The CDR3 length is 16 residues. V was shortened by 5 bases and J by 10 bases, with 23 bases between the two germline ends. Looked up from germline, CDR1 is LNHDA and CDR2 is SQIVND (reference sequence). CDR3 region: CASSSKRKRGYAKLFF. CDR3 nucleotide sequence: TGTGCCAGTAGTTCAAAACGGAAAAGGGGTTACGCAAAACTGTTTTTT. Complete variable domain (other parts from reference TRBV19 and TRBJ1-4): DGGITQSPKYLFRKEGQNVTLSCEQNLNHDAMYWYRQDPGQGLRLIYYSQIVNDFQKGDIAEGYSVSREKKESFPLTVTSAQKNPTAFYLCASSSKRKRGYAKLFFGSGTQLSVL.

V and J are TRBV30 and TRBJ1-1; perhaps TRBD1 as D (5 bases). CDR1 and CDR2 from the germline V gene are GTSNPN and SVGIG (reference sequence). The CDR3 runs to 14 residues. In DNA, the CDR3 is TGTGCTTTCCTAGGACAAACCAGGAACACTGAAGCTTTCTTT. This translates into CAFLGQTRNTEAFF.

The rearrangement joins TRBV7-9 to TRBJ1-1; TRBD1 might be the D (6 bases). CDR1 SEHNR and CDR2 FQNEAQ come from the germline V gene (reference sequence). The CDR3 sequence is 15 residues long. Between the trimmed V and J ends, which lost 7 bases and 0 bases, there was a span of 15 bases. For the CDR3, the DNA is TGTGCCAGCATCCCAGGACGGGACATGAACACTGAAGCTTTCTTT. Translating it yields CASIPGRDMNTEAFF.

The rearrangement uses TRBV19 and TRBJ1-5; a weak D match, TRBD1 (5 bases). The germline gives CDR1 LNHDA, CDR2 SQIVND (reference sequence). The CDR3 consists of 14 residues. V was clipped by 3 bases and J by 5 bases, with 11 bases between them. Here the CDR3 reads CASSISGFDQPQHF. CDR3 sequence (DNA): TGTGCCAGTAGTATTTCAGGGTTTGATCAGCCCCAGCATTTT.

The rearrangement joins TRBV4-1 to TRBJ1-2; D uncertain. Germline loops: CDR1 MGHRA, CDR2 YSYEKL. This CDR3 region has 13 residues. Trimming left V 4 bases short and J 3 bases short, with 9 bases between. The CDR3 nucleotides are TGCGCCAGCAGCCCCTCGAGGGACTATGGCTACACCTTC. Translation: CASSPSRDYGYTF.